The clone carrying this TCR beta chain has ten or more counts. Its target is not known. This specimen belongs to a study of blood T cells in healthy people across ages. Study context: Template switching picked up about one barcoded beta molecule for each two T cells. General study points: Estimated diversity that came from one million T cells was considered an underestimate. Naive CD4+ cells and diversity were both higher in long-lived donors than in aged donors.

A sample-barcoded 5' primer and a J-beta primer mix were used in a second PCR of roughly 7 to 12 cycles. TCRdb ran MiXCR on the 5' RACE reads and lists one entry per CDR3 protein. The sample includes around 870,000 distinct CDR3 sequences, under 30% of them seen just once. Trimming stripped 6 bases from V and 0 bases from J, with 20 bases between. The CDR3 is 18 amino acids. The germline CDR1 and CDR2 sequences are SEHNR and FQNEAQ (reference sequence). Isolation yielded PBMCs, at least 7 million per sample, in every case. Material: blood. The chain carries TRBV7-9 and TRBJ1-4; no clear D. This clonotype was obtained from a woman older than 75 in good health. The CDR3 here is CASSWVYSLVATNEKLFF. As DNA, the CDR3 is TGTGCCAGCAGTTGGGTATACAGCTTAGTTGCAACTAATGAAAAACTGTTTTTT. Variable domain in full (rest from reference TRBV7-9 and TRBJ1-4): DTGVSQNPRHKITKRGQNVTFRCDPISEHNRLYWYRQTLGQGPEFLTYFQNEAQLEKSRLLSDRFSAERPKGSFSTLEIQRTEQGDSAMYLCASSWVYSLVATNEKLFFGSGTQLSVL.